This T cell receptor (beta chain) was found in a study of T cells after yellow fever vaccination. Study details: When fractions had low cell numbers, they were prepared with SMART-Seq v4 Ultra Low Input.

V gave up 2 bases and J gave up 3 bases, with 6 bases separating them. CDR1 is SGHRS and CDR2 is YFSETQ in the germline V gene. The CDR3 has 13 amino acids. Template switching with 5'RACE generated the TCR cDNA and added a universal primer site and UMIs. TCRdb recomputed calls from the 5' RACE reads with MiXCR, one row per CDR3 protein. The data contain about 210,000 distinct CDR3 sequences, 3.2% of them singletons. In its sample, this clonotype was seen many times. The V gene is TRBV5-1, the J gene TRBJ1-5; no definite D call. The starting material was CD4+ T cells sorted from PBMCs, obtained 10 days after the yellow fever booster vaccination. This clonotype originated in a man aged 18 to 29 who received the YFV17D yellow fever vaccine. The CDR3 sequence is CASSFDPNQPQHF. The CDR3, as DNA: TGCGCCAGCAGCTTTGACCCCAATCAGCCCCAGCATTTT.